These 25 T cell receptor beta chains were all obtained from the same sample, sequenced in a study of shared clonotypes between healthy human individuals (TCRdb year 2020). CD8 naive samples consisted of CD45RO-negative cells that were positively selected for CCR7, yielding a CD45RA+CCR7+ population without TemRA cells. Receptor amplification or capture employed the immunoSEQ multiplex PCR assay. TCRdb took over this immuneACCESS table, retaining in-frame rearrangements with V and J assigned. Such tables are incomplete; in checked studies, under half of the missing clones stem from an unresolved V gene, and the remainder is unexplained. This sample has 450,000 to 700,000 clones in its table, and roughly 96% of those were observed once. About 0.11% of the sample goes to the ten largest clones. The source material was naive CD8+ T cells sorted from blood. The cell subset or site label on this specimen signifies: CD45RA+CCR7+. Receptors originate from a woman under 40 in good health.

The chain employs TRBV10-3 and TRBJ2-1, with 8 bases fitting TRBD2. With 3 bases clipped from V and 3 bases from J, the junction kept 4 bases outside the gene matches. Germline CDR1 ENHRY, CDR2 SYGVKD. The CDR3 is 15 residues long. In DNA form, the CDR3 reads TGTGCCATCAGTGATCCGGGACTAGACTACAATGAGCAGTTCTTC. Translated, it gives CAISDPGLDYNEQFF.

The chain joins TRBV29-1 to TRBJ2-1, with a possible D match to TRBD1 (6 bases). The CDR3 consists of 13 residues. The V end lost 6 bases, the J end lost 4 bases, and 13 bases lay between the germline ends. In germline, CDR1 is SQVTM, CDR2 ANQGSEA. CDR3 in DNA: TGCAGCGTAGTTGGGGGCTGGTACAATGAGCAGTTCTTC. Its protein product is CSVVGGWYNEQFF.

The chain's CDR3 is CASSHGGHYEQYF. The CDR3, as DNA: TGCGCCAGCAGCCACGGGGGGCACTACGAGCAGTACTTC. The chain joins TRBV4-1 to TRBJ2-7; D might be TRBD2 (7 bases). The CDR3 length is 13 residues. V was pared by 3 bases and J by 3 bases, with 9 bases between. The germline V gene has CDR1 MGHRA and CDR2 YSYEKL.

The rearrangement links TRBV10-3 to TRBJ2-7; 9 positions match TRBD1. Germline lookup yields CDR1 ENHRY and CDR2 SYGVKD. Losses at the gene ends were 0 bases for V and 0 bases for J; bases not matched to a gene: 3. The CDR3 spans 16 residues. CDR3 loop: CAISESRTGDSYEQYF. The DNA of the CDR3 is TGTGCCATCAGTGAGTCTCGGACAGGGGACTCCTACGAGCAGTACTTC.

The chain carries TRBV28 and TRBJ2-7; 10 positions agree with TRBD1. This CDR3 comprises 14 residues. The germline V gene encodes CDR1 MDHEN and CDR2 SYDVKM. With V trimmed by 6 bases and J by 7 bases, 9 bases remained unmatched. The CDR3 bases are TGTGCCAGCAGCGGCCGGGACAGGGGTCAGGAGCAGTACTTC. Amino acid sequence: CASSGRDRGQEQYF.

This chain joins TRBV28 and TRBJ2-5; maybe TRBD2 (5 bases). V lost 6 bases and J 2 bases, leaving 13 bases between the germline ends. Looked up from germline, CDR1 is MDHEN and CDR2 is SYDVKM. The length of the CDR3 is 14 residues. CDR3 in amino acids: CASSTRLRQETQYF. CDR3 in DNA: TGTGCCAGCAGCACCCGACTACGACAAGAGACCCAGTACTTC.

This clone is a singleton in its sample. V usage is TRBV5-4 and J usage is TRBJ2-7; TRBD1 matches 7 bases. Germline values: CDR1 SGHNT, CDR2 YYREEE (reference sequence). The CDR3 spans 12 residues. V was pared by 5 bases and J by 11 bases, with 10 bases of the junction left unmatched. The CDR3 protein is CASSAGTAMEYF. CDR3 DNA: TGTGCCAGCAGTGCCGGGACAGCGATGGAGTACTTC. The whole variable domain, remainder taken from reference TRBV5-4 and TRBJ2-7, is ETGVTQSPTHLIKTRGQQVTLRCSSQSGHNTVSWYQQALGQGPQFIFQYYREEENGRGNFPPRFSGLQFPNYSSELNVNALELDDSALYLCASSAGTAMEYFGPGTRLTVT.

The chain links TRBV28 to TRBJ2-2, with TRBD1 as a possible D gene (5 bases). Trimming took 3 bases from V and 3 from J, leaving 8 bases between them. The CDR3 spans 14 residues. Germline CDR1 is MDHEN and CDR2 is SYDVKM. The chain's CDR3 is CASSLSGYTGELFF. The DNA of the CDR3 is TGTGCCAGCAGTTTGTCAGGGTACACCGGGGAGCTGTTTTTT.

V is TRBV7-9 and J is TRBJ2-5; TRBD1 agrees at 8 bases. V lost 2 bases, J lost 2 bases, and 4 bases stayed unmatched. The CDR3 runs to 15 residues. The V gene's germline CDR1 is SEHNR and CDR2 FQNEAQ (reference sequence). The CDR3 loop reads CASSLRDRRQETQYF. As DNA, the CDR3 is TGTGCCAGCAGCTTACGGGACAGGAGACAAGAGACCCAGTACTTC.

This chain links TRBV6-1 with TRBJ1-4, with D maybe TRBD1 (5 bases). Germline V CDR1 and CDR2: MNHNS, SASEGT. The CDR3 extends over 14 amino acids. V was pared by 11 bases and J by 4 bases, with 17 bases between. The CDR3 DNA is TGTGCCTCTACGGGGGGAGGGAATAATGAAAAACTGTTTTTT. This encodes CASTGGGNNEKLFF.

V and J are TRBV19 and TRBJ2-7; D ambiguous. CDR1 and CDR2 (germline): LNHDA, SQIVND (reference sequence). The CDR3 is made up of 13 amino acids. The V gene lost 5 bases and the J gene lost 3 bases, with 11 bases spanning the gap. CDR3 loop: CASSPYNGYEQYF. As DNA, the CDR3 is TGTGCCAGTAGTCCCTATAACGGCTACGAGCAGTACTTC.

This clone was seen only once. The chain links TRBV28 to TRBJ2-2; D might be TRBD2 (6 bases). CDR1 and CDR2 (germline): MDHEN, SYDVKM. Trimming shortened V by 5 bases and J by 7 bases, and 8 bases separated the two germline ends. The CDR3 sequence is 12 residues long. DNA of the CDR3: TGTGCCAGCAGTCCAGCGGGCGGGGAGCTGTTTTTT. Translation gives CASSPAGGELFF.

Note on this clone: This specimen includes other DNA sequences encoding the same CDR3. The rearrangement links TRBV27 to TRBJ1-2, with 10 bases lining up with TRBD1. The CDR3 spans 14 residues. With 3 bases clipped from V and 6 bases from J, the junction kept 4 bases outside the gene matches. Germline V gives CDR1 MNHEY, CDR2 SMNVEV (reference sequence). The CDR3 reads CASSFGGTGDGYTF. The DNA for the CDR3 is TGTGCCAGCAGTTTTGGAGGGACAGGGGATGGCTACACCTTC.

The rearrangement joins TRBV9 to TRBJ1-3; D uncertain. This CDR3 contains 15 residues. CDR1 is SGDLS, CDR2 YYNGEE, per germline. V lost 0 bases to trimming and J lost 0 bases, with 7 bases between them. CDR3 in DNA: TGTGCCAGCAGCGTAGACTGGAGCTCTGGAAACACCATATATTTT. Its protein product is CASSVDWSSGNTIYF.

This clone was detected only once. The chain is built from TRBV7-6 and TRBJ2-7; tentative D call: TRBD1 (6 bases). Germline assignment: CDR1 SGHVS and CDR2 FNYEAQ. Trimming stripped 1 base from V and 5 bases from J, with 9 bases between. There are 13 residues in the CDR3. The CDR3 DNA reads as TGTGCCAGCAGCTTAGACAGGGAAAACGAGCAGTACTTC. As protein: CASSLDRENEQYF.

The rearrangement links TRBV6-5 to TRBJ1-5; D not certain. The germline gives CDR1 MNHEY, CDR2 SVGAGI. The CDR3 loop spans 16 amino acids. The V end was cut by 0 bases, the J end by 3 bases, with 12 bases between. Written as DNA, the CDR3 is TGTGCCAGCAGTTACTCGACCCCCAGCCTCAATCAGCCCCAGCATTTT. Its protein is CASSYSTPSLNQPQHF.

The chain recombines TRBV7-6 with TRBJ2-5; D possibly uses TRBD1 or TRBD2 (5 bases each). Trimming cost V 0 bases and J 4 bases, with 12 bases left between them. The germline gives CDR1 SGHVS, CDR2 FNYEAQ. The CDR3 is 15 amino acids. This CDR3 reads CASSLAPAGTETQYF. The CDR3 DNA is TGTGCCAGCAGCTTAGCGCCGGCAGGGACAGAGACCCAGTACTTC.

The rearrangement uses TRBV29-1 and TRBJ2-1; D might be TRBD2 (7 bases). CDR1 SQVTM and CDR2 ANQGSEA come from the germline V gene. The CDR3 runs 11 residues. CDR3 coding DNA: TGCGGGGGGGCAGGGAACAATGAGCAGTTCTTC. It translates to CGGAGNNEQFF.

V gene TRBV30 combines with J gene TRBJ2-2, with TRBD2 matching 10 bases. Germline values: CDR1 GTSNPN, CDR2 SVGIG (reference sequence). Trimming at V came to 0 bases and at J to 4 bases, leaving 11 bases not matched to a gene. The CDR3 loop spans 18 amino acids. CDR3 sequence reads: CAWSVPGSGRWGTGELFF. The CDR3 region has the DNA TGTGCCTGGAGTGTGCCGGGTAGCGGGAGGTGGGGCACCGGGGAGCTGTTTTTT.

The chain recombines TRBV27 with TRBJ1-1; the D is unclear. Germline lookup yields CDR1 MNHEY and CDR2 SMNVEV (reference sequence). The V end was cut by 0 bases, the J end by 2 bases, with 7 bases between. This CDR3 is 14 amino acids long. The CDR3: CASSLSPVNTEAFF. The CDR3 DNA reads TGTGCCAGCAGTTTATCGCCAGTCAACACTGAAGCTTTCTTT.

The chain is built from TRBV7-8 and TRBJ1-2; TRBD1 is a possible D gene (6 bases). Deletions cut 8 bases from V and 2 bases from J, with 12 bases between. The CDR3 sequence is 13 residues long. Germline CDR1 SGHVS, CDR2 FQNEAQ. The CDR3 DNA reads as TGTGCCAGCGCTGGGGGGCGAAACTATGGCTACACCTTC. It encodes CASAGGRNYGYTF.

The chain recombines TRBV2 with TRBJ2-5, with D perhaps TRBD2 (5 bases). The end of the DNA is better explained by TRBJ2-7, so the J call may be wrong. From germline, CDR1 is SNHLY and CDR2 FYNNEI. CDR3 length: 14 amino acids. Here the CDR3 DNA reads TGTGCCAGCCTTTGGACGGGGATGGCTAACGAGCAGTACTTC. Its protein is CASLWTGMANEQYF.

The chain recombines TRBV14 with TRBJ2-7, with unresolved D. Germline values: CDR1 SGHDN, CDR2 FVKESK. This CDR3 contains 15 residues. Trimming removed 5 bases from V and 2 bases from J, with 16 bases in between. CDR3 sequence reads: CASSTSMHPPYEQYF. DNA of the CDR3: TGTGCCAGCAGCACTTCGATGCATCCGCCCTACGAGCAGTACTTC.

V and J are TRBV6-5 and TRBJ1-2, with D perhaps TRBD1 (5 bases). The CDR3 loop spans 15 amino acids. With 0 bases removed from V and 5 bases from J, the gap between germline ends came to 13 bases. Germline lookup yields CDR1 MNHEY and CDR2 SVGAGI. CDR3 in amino acids: CASSYSREGTYGYTF. The CDR3, as DNA: TGTGCCAGCAGTTACTCGAGGGAGGGGACTTATGGCTACACCTTC.

In regard to this clone: Other nucleotide sequences in the sample specify the same CDR3. The J gene is TRBJ2-7, the V gene TRBV9; D not certain. The CDR3 consists of 12 residues. Per germline, CDR1 SGDLS and CDR2 YYNGEE. The ends were cut back, 4 bases at V and 1 base at J, with 6 bases in the middle. CDR3 protein: CASSPPSYEQYF. The DNA of the CDR3 is TGTGCCAGCAGCCCCCCATCCTACGAGCAGTACTTC.